This T cell receptor beta chain was sequenced in a study of CD8 T cells in ankylosing spondylitis (dated by TCRdb to between 2016 and 2019). With respect to the entire study: To find TCR variants linked to disease, the study profiled T cell receptor beta repertoires in ankylosing spondylitis patients and healthy donors. The full study cohort was made up of about 24 ankylosing spondylitis patients and roughly 100 healthy donors. Peripheral blood was sampled, and synovial fluid was additionally collected from ankylosing spondylitis patients.

TCRdb records Illumina HiSeq 2500 as the sequencer. Quantitative 5'-RACE with molecular barcodes was used to prepare TCR beta libraries. In the source study's methods: Disease-linked TCR variants were identified with a new computational method built on a probabilistic model of VDJ rearrangement. TCRdb itself trimmed the public reads at Q25 with fastp, ran MiXCR and retained productive beta chains. Here each entry gathers all rows of one CDR3 protein and keeps the most common genes and DNA. None of the V and J calls come from the authors' own analysis; TCRdb made them. For this sample the table gives about 250,000 distinct CDR3 sequences, of which roughly a tenth were detected only once. The ten largest make up 2.5% to 3% of the sample. As encoded in the germline V gene (reference sequence), CDR1 is LNHNV while CDR2 is YYDKDF. V and J lose 1 base and 1 base, and a span of 8 bases separates them. The CDR3, cysteine through phenylalanine, is 15 amino acids long. The DNA shown is the 45-base CDR3, in frame from base 1.

What the authors observed across the whole study: Some of the motif variants had been reported before in the synovial fluid and blood of reactive arthritis patients, a finding that suggests common disease-initiation mechanisms. The disease-linked clones were reported to be significantly enriched in matched synovial fluid samples from ankylosing spondylitis patients. Blood from ankylosing spondylitis patients appeared to be characterized by a TCR beta motif made up of several highly homologous amino acid variants. The disease-linked clones showed a CD8+ phenotype and occurred at relatively low frequencies in peripheral blood.

This clonotype was counted ten times or more. Its antigen remains unidentified. Base qualities were left out, and no much larger clone turns up one base away. The chain is assembled from TRBV15 and TRBJ1-3; TRBD1 might be the D gene, on 5 matching bases. The sample taken for sequencing was blood, either unsorted or a sorted T cell fraction (not recorded which). This sequence was found in a male donor with ankylosing spondylitis or in good health (not recorded which). For the CDR3, the sequence is CATSRGWGSGNTIYF. The sequenced DNA: TGTGCCACCAGCAGAGGGTGGGGGTCTGGAAACACCATATATTTT.